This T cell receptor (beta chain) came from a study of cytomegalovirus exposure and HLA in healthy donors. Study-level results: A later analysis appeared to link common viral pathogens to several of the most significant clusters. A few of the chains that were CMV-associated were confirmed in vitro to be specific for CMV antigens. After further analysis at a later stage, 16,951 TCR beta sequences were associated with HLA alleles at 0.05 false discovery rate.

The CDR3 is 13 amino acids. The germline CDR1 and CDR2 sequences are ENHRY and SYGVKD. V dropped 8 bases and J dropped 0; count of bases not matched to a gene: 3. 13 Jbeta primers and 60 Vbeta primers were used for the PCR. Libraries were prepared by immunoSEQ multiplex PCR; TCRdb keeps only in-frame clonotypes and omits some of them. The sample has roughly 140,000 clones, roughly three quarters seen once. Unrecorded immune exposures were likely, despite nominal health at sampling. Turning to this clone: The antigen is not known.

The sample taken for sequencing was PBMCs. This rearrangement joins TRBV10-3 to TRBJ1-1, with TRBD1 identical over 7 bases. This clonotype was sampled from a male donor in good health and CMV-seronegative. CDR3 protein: CAICDRVNTEAFF. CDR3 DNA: TGTGCCATCTGCGACAGGGTGAACACTGAAGCTTTCTTT.